This T cell receptor (beta chain) was sequenced in a study of control samples from healthy donors and cancer patients. The ends were cut back, 3 bases at V and 5 bases at J, with 23 bases in the middle. The length of the CDR3 is 18 residues. Germline CDR1 LNHNV, CDR2 YYDKDF (reference sequence). Sequencing was performed with immunoSEQ multiplex PCR; in TCRdb, only in-frame clones are kept and a portion is missing. The repertoire consists of roughly 450,000 clones, with about nine tenths occurring once and the leading ten covering 5.5% to 7.5%. This chain joins TRBV15 and TRBJ2-1, with a possible D match to TRBD1 (6 bases). The receptor comes from a man aged 35 to 55 with head and neck cancer. Source material: PBMCs. The CDR3, as DNA: TGTGCCACCAGCAGCTACCGGAACAGGGTCGGGCTTAACAATGAGCAGTTCTTC. It specifies CATSSYRNRVGLNNEQFF.